In this sample, the clone carrying this TCR beta chain turned up a few times. Its antigen is currently unknown. These data belong to a study of regulatory T cells in long-lasting Graves disease. Study-level results: Favoring TRBV28, TRBJ1-2 and TRBJ2-5 was a feature seen in persistent disease. Sharing of public clonotypes was greater in persistent patients (about 2,500) than in new patients (966).

Investigators prepared the TCR beta libraries by applying iRepertoire HTBI primers and Arm-PCR of CDR3 regions. TCRdb used MiXCR to reprocess the multiplex PCR reads, holding one entry per CDR3 protein. Here the sample spans around 460,000 distinct CDR3 sequences, approximately 23% being singletons. Specified time point: persistent/refractory GD, antithyroid drugs over 5 years with positive TRAb. RNA extracted from PBMCs served as the sequencing template. The CDR3 extends over 12 amino acids. Germline V gene sequence: CDR1 SQVTM, CDR2 ANQGSEA. V was cut by 6 bases and J by 4 bases, with 11 bases left in between.

V is TRBV29-1 and J is TRBJ2-3; possible D gene TRBD2, 5 bases. The sequence derives from a female donor with Graves disease. The sample in question was peripheral blood mononuclear cells (PBMCs), obtained when the disease was refractory, from a patient treated with antithyroid drugs. CDR3 region: CSVITGADTQYF. In DNA, the CDR3 is TGCAGCGTCATAACCGGGGCAGATACGCAGTATTTT.